This T cell receptor beta chain was observed in a study of shared clonotypes between healthy human individuals. Study observations and caveats: The genetic and exposure-history diversity represented was limited by few donors.

A remark on this clone: What it binds is unknown. Other DNA sequences of this sample code for an identical CDR3.

Germline V CDR1 and CDR2: SGHRS, YFSETQ. The V and J ends lost 0 bases and 1 base, in that order; junction bases with no gene match: 2. The CDR3 runs 15 residues. The assay was immunoSEQ multiplex PCR, and TCRdb's table has in-frame clones only and misses some. The table lists more than 1,200,000 clones, 98% of them singletons. The sequence came from a man aged 30 to 45 in good health. V usage is TRBV5-1 and J usage is TRBJ2-5, with TRBD1 matching 8 bases. The sequencing sample was made of naive CD4+ T cells sorted from blood. The subset was: CD45RA+ positively selected. CDR3 protein: CASSLAGGGQETQYF. CDR3 in DNA: TGCGCCAGCAGCTTGGCAGGGGGCGGCCAAGAGACCCAGTACTTC.